This TCR beta chain was identified in a study of cytomegalovirus exposure and HLA in healthy donors. The PCR employed 60 Vbeta primers together with 13 Jbeta primers. As handled by the study authors: Unique TCR beta chains numbered around 75 million in a later analysis, with about 9.9 million shared. Produced via immunoSEQ multiplex PCR; TCRdb's table is partial and in-frame only. V and J calls and clone size are as listed in that table; D and trimming were resolved from the DNA. Of 150,000 to 200,000 clones in the sample, roughly four fifths were seen once. Trimming removed 0 bases from V and 6 bases from J, with 12 bases in between. Germline V lookup: CDR1 LGHNA, CDR2 YNFKEQ. CDR3 length: 16 amino acids. Study outcomes and limitations: The majority of TCR sequences were rare, yet some public TCRs appeared in many donors.

To note about this clone: Its antigen remains unknown.

The sequenced material came from PBMCs. The clonotype originates from a man between 45 and 60 years old in good health and CMV-seronegative. This chain connects TRBV4-2 to TRBJ1-6; D uncertain. CDR3 protein: CASSQDIAGGNSPLHF. The CDR3, as DNA: TGTGCCAGCAGCCAAGATATTGCCGGAGGTAATTCACCCCTCCACTTT.